The 14 T cell receptor beta chains below all came from one sample that was sequenced in a study of T cell responses to AZD1222 COVID-19 vaccine (dated by TCRdb to the early 2020s). In light of the paper, this sample's time point label describes: baseline before first vaccination. Library construction relied on the immunoSEQ multiplex PCR assay. TCRdb carries this immuneACCESS record with in-frame sequences only. Its versions omit some clonotypes, under half of them owing to an unresolved V gene in the studies checked, with the rest unexplained. Present in this sample are roughly 180,000 clones, approximately 90% of which were seen just once. 2% to 3% of the sample lies in the top ten. This specimen consisted of peripheral blood, obtained on day 0 of AZD1222 vaccination. The source of these receptors is an adult in good health.

This chain connects TRBV6-5 to TRBJ2-2; D call uncertain. CDR3 length equals 12 residues. The germline V gene has CDR1 MNHEY and CDR2 SVGAGI. The CDR3 protein is CATASNTGELFF. In DNA, the CDR3 is TGTGCAACTGCCTCGAACACCGGGGAGCTGTTTTTT.

The chain links TRBV11-2 to TRBJ2-3; maybe TRBD2 (5 bases). Trimming left V 1 base short and J 4 bases short, with 12 bases between. In germline, CDR1 is SGHAT, CDR2 FQNNGV. The CDR3 has 15 residues. As DNA, the CDR3 is TGTGCCAGCAGCTTAGCCACTAGGGAAGCAGATACGCAGTATTTT. Its protein is CASSLATREADTQYF.

The chain joins TRBV5-4 to TRBJ2-7; a weak D match, TRBD1 (6 bases). The CDR3 runs 14 residues. Germline CDR1 reads SGHNT; CDR2 reads YYREEE (reference sequence). The V end lost 0 bases, the J end lost 2 bases, and 9 bases lay between the germline ends. CDR3 DNA sequence: TGTGCCAGCAGCTTGGACAGGGCCCCCTACGAGCAGTACTTC. Translation gives CASSLDRAPYEQYF.

The chain is built from TRBV6-1 and TRBJ2-1, with 7 positions matching TRBD1. The CDR3 is 14 amino acids. Germline CDR1 reads MNHNS; CDR2 reads SASEGT. The V gene end was trimmed by 2 bases and the J gene end by 4 bases; junction bases not matched to a gene: 2. In DNA, the CDR3 is TGTGCCAGCAGTGAAAGGGACAGTTACAATGAGCAGTTCTTC. Translating gives CASSERDSYNEQFF.

This sequence joins TRBV19 and TRBJ1-2, with TRBD1 as a possible D gene (6 bases). Germline values: CDR1 LNHDA, CDR2 SQIVND (reference sequence). V gave up 3 bases and J gave up 4 bases, with 15 bases separating them. The CDR3 length is 15 residues. Written as DNA, the CDR3 is TGTGCCAGTAGTATCGGTCAGGGGCGGCCCTATGGCTACACCTTC. It encodes CASSIGQGRPYGYTF.

This clone was seen only a few times. The chain uses TRBV9 and TRBJ2-1; TRBD2 agrees at 8 bases. The trim removed 3 bases at V and 0 bases at J, leaving 2 bases unmatched. The germline CDR1 and CDR2 sequences are SGDLS and YYNGEE. This CDR3 spans 15 amino acids. The CDR3 region is CASSDSGSSYNEQFF. CDR3 DNA sequence: TGTGCCAGCAGCGACAGCGGGAGCTCCTACAATGAGCAGTTCTTC.

V is TRBV5-4 and J is TRBJ1-1, with a weak D call TRBD1 (5 bases). There are 16 residues in the CDR3. Germline-derived CDR1 and CDR2 are SGHNT and YYREEE (reference sequence). V lost 4 bases and J 1 base, leaving 17 bases between the germline ends. CDR3 protein: CASSPRVGPPNTEAFF. In nucleotides, the CDR3 is TGTGCCAGCAGCCCCAGGGTGGGGCCCCCGAACACTGAAGCTTTCTTT.

The rearrangement links TRBV7-7 to TRBJ2-7; D remains ambiguous. The V end lost 2 bases, the J end lost 0 bases, and 20 bases lay between the germline ends. The V gene's germline CDR1 is SSHAT and CDR2 FNYEAQ (reference sequence). The CDR3 runs 18 residues. CDR3 DNA: TGTGCCAGCAGCTTATTCATGGGGAACCGGCCGAGCTCCTACGAGCAGTACTTC. Translated, it gives CASSLFMGNRPSSYEQYF.

The chain combines TRBV7-2 with TRBJ2-2, with 9 nucleotides matching TRBD2. The junction had 14 bases not matched to a gene; V was cut back by 5 bases and J by 7 bases. The CDR3 loop spans 17 amino acids. Germline V gene sequence: CDR1 SGHTA, CDR2 FQGNSA. The CDR3 bases are TGTGCCAGCAGCGCTCCGGGACTAGCTCGAAGAAGCGGGGAGCTGTTTTTT. Its translation: CASSAPGLARRSGELFF.

This chain uses TRBV6-1 with TRBJ2-7; 10 bases fit TRBD2. J was trimmed by 2 bases and V by 4 bases; bases with no gene match: 8. The CDR3 extends over 16 amino acids. From germline, CDR1 is MNHNS and CDR2 SASEGT. The CDR3 protein is CASSAYPSGRTYEQYF. The CDR3, as DNA: TGTGCCAGCAGTGCCTACCCTAGCGGGAGAACCTACGAGCAGTACTTC.

The chain employs TRBV18 and TRBJ2-7; 7 bases align to TRBD2. Germline-derived CDR1 and CDR2 are KGHSH and LQKENI. J gave up 3 bases and V 2 bases, and 13 bases lay outside the gene matches. This CDR3 region has 17 residues. The CDR3 protein is CASSPRLAGLGDYEQYF. The CDR3 coding sequence is TGTGCCAGCTCACCAAGGCTCGCTGGACTAGGGGACTACGAGCAGTACTTC.

J is TRBJ1-2 and V is TRBV28, with TRBD1 identical over 8 bases. Germline V lookup: CDR1 MDHEN, CDR2 SYDVKM. The CDR3 loop spans 14 amino acids. V dropped 7 bases and J dropped 0; count of bases not matched to a gene: 4. CDR3 in DNA: TGTGCCAGCACCCCGGACAGGGCTAACTATGGCTACACCTTC. It specifies CASTPDRANYGYTF.

V gene TRBV6-5 combines with J gene TRBJ2-1; 7 nucleotides match TRBD2. Germline V gives CDR1 MNHEY, CDR2 SVGAGI. CDR3 size: 16 residues. Trimming took 2 bases from V and 2 from J; bases not matched to a gene: 6. In nucleotides, the CDR3 is TGTGCCAGCAGTTACGGGCGGGAGTCGGCCTACAATGAGCAGTTCTTC. Protein: CASSYGRESAYNEQFF.

The CDR3 bases are TGTGCCAGCAGTTTAGATGCAGGGCAAAACTATGGCTACACCTTC. It translates to CASSLDAGQNYGYTF. This chain links TRBV28 with TRBJ1-2, with D possibly being TRBD1 (5 bases). V lost 2 bases and J lost 2, with 12 bases in between. The CDR3 extends over 15 amino acids. CDR1 is MDHEN and CDR2 is SYDVKM in the germline V gene.